This T cell receptor beta chain was identified during a study of T cell responses to AZD1222 COVID-19 vaccine. General study results and limits: Only a handful of individuals given AZD1222 were seropositive at baseline. Females outnumbered males among donors, who were mostly white British; clonal diversity was possibly underestimated. Within unmutated variant regions lay the reported targets of nearly half of spike-specific TCRs. Only after the peak T cell response were repertoires sampled.

About this clone itself: Antigen unknown.

The repertoire was sequenced with immunoSEQ multiplex PCR; TCRdb's copy has only in-frame clones and lacks some. The table lists approximately 200,000 clones, approximately 94% of them singletons. V lost 5 bases and J lost 3, with 13 bases in between. This CDR3 is 14 amino acids long. CDR1 is SGHAT and CDR2 is FQNNGV in the germline V gene. Sample: peripheral blood, taken 28 days after the second dose of the MenACWY control vaccine. This chain connects TRBV11-2 to TRBJ1-2; D call uncertain. This TCR came from an adult who received the MenACWY meningococcal vaccine as a control. For the CDR3, the DNA is TGTGCCAGCAGCCCGACGGGGTTGGACTATGGCTACACCTTC. The encoded protein is CASSPTGLDYGYTF.